The 30 T cell receptor beta chains presented below share a single source sample, sequenced in a study of shared clonotypes between healthy human individuals. Method: immunoSEQ multiplex PCR; TCRdb's copy keeps in-frame clones and lacks some. This table has around 2.3 million clones, approximately 94% appearing once. The sample taken for sequencing was naive CD4+ T cells sorted from blood. As for subset: CD45RA+ positively selected. The receptors stem from a man in his late teens or twenties in good health.

V and J are TRBV7-9 and TRBJ2-7; TRBD1 matches at 11 bases. Trimming removed 4 bases from V and 7 bases from J; junction bases left unmatched: 9. The length of the CDR3 is 15 residues. Germline V gene data show CDR1 as SEHNR and CDR2 as FQNEAQ (reference sequence). CDR3: CASSSSGTGGWEQYF. CDR3 coding DNA: TGTGCCAGCAGCTCCTCCGGGACAGGGGGGTGGGAGCAGTACTTC.

The CDR3 reads CASSIPPRDLEQFF. In DNA form, the CDR3 reads TGTGCCAGCAGCATCCCCCCTCGGGACTTAGAGCAGTTCTTC. This rearrangement joins TRBV9 to TRBJ2-1; the D gene is possibly TRBD2 (6 bases). Trimming shortened V by 4 bases and J by 10 bases, and 18 bases separated the two germline ends. Germline CDR1 reads SGDLS; CDR2 reads YYNGEE. This CDR3 is 14 amino acids long.

The gene calls are TRBV11-3 and TRBJ2-7; 11 positions match TRBD1. CDR1 and CDR2 from the germline V gene are SGHNT and YENEEA. The CDR3 is made up of 14 amino acids. The V gene end was trimmed by 3 bases and the J gene end by 8 bases; junction bases not matched to a gene: 6. CDR3 in DNA: TGTGCCAGCAGCTTCCCCGGGACAGGGGGAAAGCAGTACTTC. Translation: CASSFPGTGGKQYF.

This clone is a singleton in its sample. The same CDR3 can be traced to other DNA sequences in this sample. V gene TRBV18 combines with J gene TRBJ2-5, with 8 bases lining up with TRBD1. This CDR3 has 15 amino acids. From germline, CDR1 is KGHSH and CDR2 LQKENI. V dropped 3 bases and J dropped 4; count of bases not matched to a gene: 7. In nucleotides, the CDR3 is TGTGCCAGCTCACCTCCCGGACAGGGTGGAGAGACCCAGTACTTC. Translating it yields CASSPPGQGGETQYF.

This clone was found a few times. This sequence joins TRBV27 and TRBJ2-7; TRBD2 matches at 7 bases. The CDR3 totals 14 residues. Trimming at V came to 2 bases and at J to 2 bases, leaving 3 bases not matched to a gene. CDR1 is MNHEY and CDR2 is SMNVEV in the germline V gene (reference sequence). As DNA, the CDR3 is TGTGCCAGCAGTTTAGGGGAGGGGACCTACGAGCAGTACTTC. This gives the protein CASSLGEGTYEQYF.

The chain has TRBV7-2 and TRBJ2-7, with no clear D. CDR3 length: 14 amino acids. CDR1 is SGHTA and CDR2 is FQGNSA in the germline V gene. Trimming removed 2 bases at V and 1 base at J, with 9 bases between. The DNA for the CDR3 is TGTGCCAGCAGCTTAAAGGCCAGGTCCTACGAGCAGTACTTC. This gives the protein CASSLKARSYEQYF.

The chain combines TRBV6-6 with TRBJ1-2; perhaps TRBD1 as D (5 bases). CDR3 length equals 13 residues. Germline CDR1 is MNHNY and CDR2 is SVGAGI (reference sequence). The V gene lost 10 bases and the J gene lost 5 bases, with 17 bases spanning the gap. The CDR3 is CATSRDGQYGYTF. CDR3 bases: TGTGCCACCTCACGGGACGGACAATATGGCTACACCTTC.

V and J are TRBV28 and TRBJ2-3; D perhaps matches TRBD2 (5 bases). The CDR3 is 17 amino acids. The V end lost 3 bases, the J end lost 3 bases, and 19 bases lay between the germline ends. From germline, CDR1 is MDHEN and CDR2 SYDVKM. CDR3 sequence reads: CASSFPGLQSLTDTQYF. CDR3 nucleotides: TGTGCCAGCAGTTTCCCCGGACTCCAGTCTTTGACAGATACGCAGTATTTT.

The chain is built from TRBV27 and TRBJ1-4; 9 bases are a match to TRBD1. The V gene's germline CDR1 is MNHEY and CDR2 SMNVEV (reference sequence). This CDR3 is built from 17 residues. After removal of 3 bases from V and 0 bases from J, the junction contained 5 bases not matched to a gene. The CDR3 bases are TGTGCCAGCAGTTTCGTGGGACAGGGTGCAACTAATGAAAAACTGTTTTTT. Translating it yields CASSFVGQGATNEKLFF.

This chain connects TRBV5-1 to TRBJ2-7, with a tentative D call TRBD1 (5 bases). The CDR3 runs to 15 residues. V was shortened by 0 bases and J by 5 bases, with 15 bases between the two germline ends. Germline V CDR1 and CDR2: SGHRS, YFSETQ. In DNA, the CDR3 is TGCGCCAGCAGCTTGGGCCAGGGAATTCAAGACGAGCAGTACTTC. Protein: CASSLGQGIQDEQYF.

The V gene is TRBV2, the J gene TRBJ1-5; no clear D gene. Trimming took off 6 bases at V and 9 bases at J, with 9 bases between the two ends. CDR3 length: 11 amino acids. CDR1 is SNHLY, CDR2 FYNNEI, per germline. CDR3 sequence reads: CASRLGGPQHF. The CDR3 region has the DNA TGTGCCAGCAGGCTAGGCGGGCCCCAGCATTTT.

This clone appeared a single time. In the same sample, other DNA sequences code for this CDR3. The V and J genes are TRBV7-2 and TRBJ2-7; the D gene is possibly TRBD2 (5 bases). The V end lost 6 bases, the J end lost 3 bases, and 12 bases lay between the germline ends. The CDR3 is 13 amino acids. CDR1 SGHTA and CDR2 FQGNSA come from the germline V gene. The CDR3 DNA is TGTGCCAGCAGTCTCGGGCGGGTCTACGAGCAGTACTTC. Its translation is CASSLGRVYEQYF.

CDR3 protein: CASKLAGGPTDTQYF. CDR3 nucleotides: TGTGCCAGCAAACTAGCGGGAGGGCCGACAGATACGCAGTATTTT. The rearrangement links TRBV27 to TRBJ2-3; 13 bases align to TRBD2. J was trimmed by 3 bases and V by 7 bases; bases with no gene match: 4. Germline CDR1 is MNHEY and CDR2 is SMNVEV (reference sequence). This CDR3 spans 15 amino acids.

The chain is built from TRBV11-2 and TRBJ1-1; D remains ambiguous. The germline gives CDR1 SGHAT, CDR2 FQNNGV. There are 12 residues in the CDR3. The V end lost 1 base, the J end lost 4 bases, and 4 bases lay between the germline ends. The CDR3 is CASSLGPTEAFF. The CDR3 DNA follows: TGTGCCAGCAGCTTAGGGCCCACTGAAGCTTTCTTT.

This clone showed up just once. The chain combines TRBV5-1 with TRBJ1-4; no clear D gene. Trimming cost V 3 bases and J 7 bases, with 16 bases left between them. In germline, CDR1 is SGHRS, CDR2 YFSETQ. This CDR3 contains 15 residues. The CDR3 here is CASSWGRADGEKLFF. For the CDR3, the DNA is TGCGCCAGCAGCTGGGGTCGAGCGGACGGTGAAAAACTGTTTTTT. Together with reference TRBV5-1 and TRBJ1-4, the CDR3 gives the full variable domain: KAGVTQTPRYLIKTRGQQVTLSCSPISGHRSVSWYQQTPGQGLQFLFEYFSETQRNKGNFPGRFSGRQFSNSRSEMNVSTLELGDSALYLCASSWGRADGEKLFFGSGTQLSVL.

This chain uses TRBV30 with TRBJ1-1, with a weak D call TRBD1 (5 bases). Germline CDR1 and CDR2: GTSNPN and SVGIG (reference sequence). The germline V and J ends were trimmed by 0 bases and 4 bases, with 12 bases remaining between them. The CDR3 has 14 amino acids. CDR3 region: CAWSVQGVATEAFF. CDR3 DNA sequence: TGTGCCTGGAGTGTACAAGGGGTGGCCACTGAAGCTTTCTTT. Based on the CDR3 plus reference TRBV30 and TRBJ1-1, the full variable domain is SQTIHQWPATLVQPVGSPLSLECTVEGTSNPNLYWYRQAAGRGLQLLFYSVGIGQISSEVPQNLSASRPQDRQFILSSKKLLLSDSGFYLCAWSVQGVATEAFFGQGTRLTVV.

A few counts support this clone. The chain joins TRBV5-1 to TRBJ1-6; possible D gene TRBD1, 5 bases. This CDR3 has 15 residues. The germline gives CDR1 SGHRS, CDR2 YFSETQ. V was cut by 4 bases and J by 10 bases, with 18 bases left in between. As DNA, the CDR3 is TGCGCCAGCAGCATCGGACAATACAGCGGGTCACCCCTCCACTTT. Amino acid sequence: CASSIGQYSGSPLHF.

This chain links TRBV6-5 with TRBJ2-1; the D is unclear. CDR1 MNHEY and CDR2 SVGAGI come from the germline V gene. V was clipped by 6 bases and J by 2 bases, with 14 bases between them. CDR3 length equals 15 residues. In DNA form, the CDR3 reads TGTGCCAGCAGGCTCATGACGGGTACCTACAATGAGCAGTTCTTC. It codes for CASRLMTGTYNEQFF.

This chain joins TRBV28 and TRBJ1-3, with 9 bases fitting TRBD1. Germline CDR1 MDHEN, CDR2 SYDVKM. CDR3 length equals 18 residues. The junction had 15 bases not matched to a gene; V was cut back by 6 bases and J by 3 bases. CDR3 DNA sequence: TGTGCCAGCAGGAGCCGGGACAGGGTCAGGGTTGGTGGAAACACCATATATTTT. Protein product: CASRSRDRVRVGGNTIYF.

The chain carries TRBV7-2 and TRBJ2-7; TRBD2 matches 10 bases. The CDR3 is 14 amino acids. CDR1 and CDR2 from the germline V gene are SGHTA and FQGNSA. J gave up 7 bases and V 2 bases, and 5 bases lay outside the gene matches. CDR3 sequence reads: CASSLSGGAWEQYF. For the CDR3, the DNA is TGTGCCAGCAGCTTAAGCGGGGGGGCCTGGGAGCAGTACTTC.

The gene calls are TRBV18 and TRBJ1-5; 7 bases are a match to TRBD1. Germline assignment: CDR1 KGHSH and CDR2 LQKENI. There are 15 residues in the CDR3. V dropped 5 bases and J dropped 7; count of bases not matched to a gene: 11. The CDR3: CASSKNRGDVQPQHF. CDR3 sequence (DNA): TGTGCCAGCTCAAAGAACAGGGGAGACGTCCAGCCCCAGCATTTT.

The rearrangement uses TRBV10-3 and TRBJ2-1; the match to TRBD1 covers 7 bases. The germline CDR1 and CDR2 sequences are ENHRY and SYGVKD. V lost 9 bases, J lost 0 bases, and 14 bases stayed unmatched. The CDR3 is 17 residues long. CDR3 sequence: CAIGTVLAQSSYNEQFF. The CDR3, as DNA: TGTGCCATAGGGACAGTCTTAGCGCAGAGCTCCTACAATGAGCAGTTCTTC.

The chain recombines TRBV19 with TRBJ2-1; 10 bases match TRBD1. This CDR3 region has 16 residues. CDR1 is LNHDA and CDR2 is SQIVND in the germline V gene (reference sequence). The ends lost 5 bases at V and 12 bases at J; junction bases unmatched: 16. The CDR3 here is CASSSLAGQGLTGQFF. CDR3 DNA sequence: TGTGCCAGTAGTTCCTTGGCGGGACAGGGGCTCACAGGGCAGTTCTTC.

As to this clone: Other DNA sequences in this specimen translate into the identical CDR3. The chain employs TRBV9 and TRBJ2-3; D is possibly TRBD2 (5 bases). Per the germline V gene, CDR1 is SGDLS and CDR2 is YYNGEE. The CDR3 length is 13 residues. With 2 bases removed from V and 6 bases from J, the gap between germline ends came to 10 bases. CDR3 residues: CASSVGPGDTQYF. In nucleotides, the CDR3 is TGTGCCAGCAGCGTGGGCCCGGGGGATACGCAGTATTTT.

This chain links TRBV19 with TRBJ2-3; possibly TRBD2 for D (6 bases). The V end lost 1 base, the J end lost 6 bases, and 11 bases lay between the germline ends. Per germline, CDR1 LNHDA and CDR2 SQIVND (reference sequence). The CDR3 totals 14 residues. The CDR3 spells CASSIGGTGDTQYF. The CDR3 DNA reads as TGTGCCAGTAGTATAGGGGGGACTGGGGATACGCAGTATTTT.

A remark on this clone: Different DNA sequences within this sample yield the same CDR3. The rearrangement links TRBV7-9 to TRBJ1-5; 7 bases map to TRBD1. In germline, CDR1 is SEHNR, CDR2 FQNEAQ (reference sequence). With 2 bases clipped from V and 5 bases from J, the junction kept 0 bases outside the gene matches. The CDR3 loop spans 13 amino acids. CDR3 sequence reads: CASSLTGDQPQHF. CDR3 bases: TGTGCCAGCAGCTTAACAGGGGATCAGCCCCAGCATTTT.

This clone was observed once. The chain joins TRBV27 to TRBJ1-6, with 7 bases lining up with TRBD1. Germline-derived CDR1 and CDR2 are MNHEY and SMNVEV (reference sequence). V trimming: 3 bases; J trimming: 13 bases; junction bases outside the gene matches: 6. This CDR3 has 13 amino acids. CDR3 loop: CASSFLTGEPLHF. CDR3 DNA: TGTGCCAGCAGTTTCCTAACAGGGGAGCCCCTCCACTTT.

The V call is TRBV21-1, the J call TRBJ2-7. TRBV21-1 is described as a pseudogene. CDR3 length equals 16 residues. The chain's CDR3 is CASSKERPPSSYEQYF. As DNA, the CDR3 is TGTGCCAGCAGCAAAGAGAGACCCCCAAGCTCCTACGAGCAGTACTTC.

This clone was recorded only once. This chain links TRBV6-7 with TRBJ1-2; 8 bases align to TRBD1. TRBV6-7 is designated an ORF whose function remains uncertain. V was clipped by 2 bases and J by 10 bases; unmatched bases: 15. There are 16 residues in the CDR3. In DNA, the CDR3 is TGTGCCAGCAGTTACGACCGGGACAGGTCACAAATTGTCTACACCTTC. This sequence encodes CASSYDRDRSQIVYTF.

This CDR3 is CASSLTGTGYHEQYF. The CDR3 DNA is TGCGCCAGCAGCTTGACCGGGACAGGGTACCACGAGCAGTACTTC. The V and J genes are TRBV5-1 and TRBJ2-7; TRBD1 matches 9 bases. This CDR3 is 15 amino acids long. V lost 1 base, J lost 5 bases, and 7 bases stayed unmatched. Germline loops: CDR1 SGHRS, CDR2 YFSETQ.